Here is one T cell receptor beta chain with its context. This sample is drawn from a study of cytotoxic CD8 clonotypes in ibrutinib-treated CLL. The assay was immunoSEQ multiplex PCR, and TCRdb's table has in-frame clones only and misses some. The data contain around 310,000 clones, roughly 85% of them singletons. The germline V gene encodes CDR1 MNHEY and CDR2 SMNVEV (reference sequence). J lost 8 bases, V lost 0 bases, and 3 bases had no gene match. This CDR3 is built from 13 residues. Material: PBMCs, obtained before ibrutinib treatment. The chain joins TRBV27 to TRBJ1-2; 7 bases align to TRBD1. This clonotype was obtained from a human donor with chronic lymphocytic leukemia. CDR3 residues: CASSLSTGQGYTF. The CDR3 DNA is TGTGCCAGCAGTTTATCGACAGGGCAGGGCTACACCTTC.